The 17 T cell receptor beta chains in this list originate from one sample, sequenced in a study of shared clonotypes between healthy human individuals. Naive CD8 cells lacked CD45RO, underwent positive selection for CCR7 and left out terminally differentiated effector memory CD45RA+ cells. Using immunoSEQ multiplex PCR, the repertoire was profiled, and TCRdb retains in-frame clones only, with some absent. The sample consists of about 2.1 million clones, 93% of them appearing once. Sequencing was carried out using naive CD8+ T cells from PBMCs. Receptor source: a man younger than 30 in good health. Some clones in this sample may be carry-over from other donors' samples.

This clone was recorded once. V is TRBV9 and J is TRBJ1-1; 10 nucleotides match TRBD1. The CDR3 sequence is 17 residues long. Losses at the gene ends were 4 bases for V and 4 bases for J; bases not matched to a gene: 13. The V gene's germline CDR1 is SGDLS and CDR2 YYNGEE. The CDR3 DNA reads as TGTGCCAGCAGCCCCGCCGGGACAGGGGTTCGCGTCACTGAAGCTTTCTTT. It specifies CASSPAGTGVRVTEAFF.

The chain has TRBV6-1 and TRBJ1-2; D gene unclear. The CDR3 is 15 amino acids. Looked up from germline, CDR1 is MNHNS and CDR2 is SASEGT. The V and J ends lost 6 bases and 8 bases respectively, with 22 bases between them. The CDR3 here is CASRERIGPYKGYTF. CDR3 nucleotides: TGTGCCAGCAGAGAAAGAATCGGGCCTTATAAAGGCTACACCTTC.

The CDR3 is CASSLGKNAHYEQYF. The CDR3, as DNA: TGTGCCAGCAGCTTGGGGAAGAATGCCCACTACGAGCAGTACTTC. This chain connects TRBV7-9 to TRBJ2-7, with D hard to call. V was cut by 3 bases and J by 3 bases, with 15 bases left in between. This CDR3 comprises 15 residues. CDR1 and CDR2 (germline): SEHNR, FQNEAQ (reference sequence).

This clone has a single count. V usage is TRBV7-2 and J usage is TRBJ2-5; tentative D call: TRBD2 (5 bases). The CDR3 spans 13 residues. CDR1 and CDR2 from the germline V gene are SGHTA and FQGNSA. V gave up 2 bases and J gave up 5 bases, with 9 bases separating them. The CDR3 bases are TGTGCCAGCAGCTTACAGGACTCGGAGACCCAGTACTTC. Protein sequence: CASSLQDSETQYF.

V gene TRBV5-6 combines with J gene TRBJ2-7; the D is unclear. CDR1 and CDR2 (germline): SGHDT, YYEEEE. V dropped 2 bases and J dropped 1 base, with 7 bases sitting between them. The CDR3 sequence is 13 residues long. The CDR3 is CASSLLESYEQYF. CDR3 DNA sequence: TGTGCCAGCAGCTTACTCGAATCCTACGAGCAGTACTTC.

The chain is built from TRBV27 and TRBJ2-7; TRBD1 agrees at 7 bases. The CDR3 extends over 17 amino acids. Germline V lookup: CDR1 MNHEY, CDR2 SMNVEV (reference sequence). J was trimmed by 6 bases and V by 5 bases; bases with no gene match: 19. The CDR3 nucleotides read TGTGCCAGCAGTCTTCCGGGACAGATGAGAGGGCCTGGCGAGCAGTACTTC. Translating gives CASSLPGQMRGPGEQYF.

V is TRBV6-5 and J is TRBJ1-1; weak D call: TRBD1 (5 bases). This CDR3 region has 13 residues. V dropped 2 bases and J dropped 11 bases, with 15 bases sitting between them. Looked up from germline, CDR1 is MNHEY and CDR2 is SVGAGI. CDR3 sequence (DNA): TGTGCCAGCAGTTACAGTAGGGGTTCTGGTGCTTTCTTT. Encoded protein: CASSYSRGSGAFF.

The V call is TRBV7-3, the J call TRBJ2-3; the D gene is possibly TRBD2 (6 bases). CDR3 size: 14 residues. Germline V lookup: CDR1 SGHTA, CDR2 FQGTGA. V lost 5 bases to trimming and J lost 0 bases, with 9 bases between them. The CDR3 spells CASSPGESTDTQYF. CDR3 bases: TGTGCCAGCAGCCCGGGGGAGAGCACAGATACGCAGTATTTT.

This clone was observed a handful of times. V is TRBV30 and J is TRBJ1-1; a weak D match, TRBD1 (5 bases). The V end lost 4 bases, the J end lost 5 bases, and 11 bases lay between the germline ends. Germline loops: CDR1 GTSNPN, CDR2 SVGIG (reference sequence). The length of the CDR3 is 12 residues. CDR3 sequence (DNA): TGTGCCTGGATTGAGGGGAGAACTGAAGCTTTCTTT. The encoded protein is CAWIEGRTEAFF.

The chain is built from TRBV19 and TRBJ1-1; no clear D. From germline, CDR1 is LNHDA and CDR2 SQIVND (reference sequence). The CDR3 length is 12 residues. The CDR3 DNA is TGTGCTGTCGGAGCATGGAACACTGAAGCTTTCTTT. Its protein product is CAVGAWNTEAFF.

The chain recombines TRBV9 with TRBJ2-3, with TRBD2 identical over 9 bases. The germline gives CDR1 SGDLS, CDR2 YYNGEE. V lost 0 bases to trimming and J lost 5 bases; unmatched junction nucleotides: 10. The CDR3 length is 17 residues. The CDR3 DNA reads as TGTGCCAGCAGCGTAGCGGGACTAGCAGGGCGGGGAGATACGCAGTATTTT. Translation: CASSVAGLAGRGDTQYF. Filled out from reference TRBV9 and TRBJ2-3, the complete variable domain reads DSGVTQTPKHLITATGQRVTLRCSPRSGDLSVYWYQQSLDQGLQFLIQYYNGEERAKGNILERFSAQQFPDLHSELNLSSLELGDSALYFCASSVAGLAGRGDTQYFGPGTRLTVL.

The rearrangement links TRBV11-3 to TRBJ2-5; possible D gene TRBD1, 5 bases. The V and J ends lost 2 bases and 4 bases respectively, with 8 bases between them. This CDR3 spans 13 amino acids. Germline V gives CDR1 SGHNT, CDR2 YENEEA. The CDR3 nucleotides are TGTGCCAGCAGCTTAAGGGGTTTAGAGACCCAGTACTTC. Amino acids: CASSLRGLETQYF.

CDR3 nucleotides: TGTGCCAGCAGCGTGCTTTTTTCACCTGGGGCCAACGTCCTGACTTTC. Protein: CASSVLFSPGANVLTF. The chain recombines TRBV9 with TRBJ2-6; D remains ambiguous. Germline lookup yields CDR1 SGDLS and CDR2 YYNGEE. The CDR3 loop spans 16 amino acids. Trimming took off 2 bases at V and 2 bases at J, with 11 bases between the two ends.

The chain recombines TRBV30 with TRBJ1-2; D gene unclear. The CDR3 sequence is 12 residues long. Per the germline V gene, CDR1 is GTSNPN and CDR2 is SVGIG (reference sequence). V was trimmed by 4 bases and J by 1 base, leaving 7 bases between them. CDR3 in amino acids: CAWNPHNYGYTF. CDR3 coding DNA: TGTGCCTGGAATCCCCATAACTATGGCTACACCTTC.

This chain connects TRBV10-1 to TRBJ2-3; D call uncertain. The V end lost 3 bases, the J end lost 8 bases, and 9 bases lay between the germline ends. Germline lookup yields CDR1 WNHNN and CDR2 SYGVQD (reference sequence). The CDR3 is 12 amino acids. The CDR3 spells CASSEEGVTQYF. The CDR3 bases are TGCGCCAGCAGTGAAGAAGGCGTTACGCAGTATTTT.

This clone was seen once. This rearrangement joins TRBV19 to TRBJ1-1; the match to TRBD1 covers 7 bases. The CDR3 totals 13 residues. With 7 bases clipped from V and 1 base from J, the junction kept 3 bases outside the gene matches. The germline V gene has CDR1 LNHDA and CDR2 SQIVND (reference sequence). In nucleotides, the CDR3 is TGTGCCAGTATAGACAGGGAGAACACTGAAGCTTTCTTT. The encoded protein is CASIDRENTEAFF.

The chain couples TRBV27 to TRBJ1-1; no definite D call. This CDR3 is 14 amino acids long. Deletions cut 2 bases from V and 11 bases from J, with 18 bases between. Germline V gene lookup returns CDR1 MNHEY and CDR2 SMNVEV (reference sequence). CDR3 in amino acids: CASSLHTYPQRAFF. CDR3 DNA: TGTGCCAGCAGTTTACATACCTACCCTCAAAGGGCTTTCTTT.